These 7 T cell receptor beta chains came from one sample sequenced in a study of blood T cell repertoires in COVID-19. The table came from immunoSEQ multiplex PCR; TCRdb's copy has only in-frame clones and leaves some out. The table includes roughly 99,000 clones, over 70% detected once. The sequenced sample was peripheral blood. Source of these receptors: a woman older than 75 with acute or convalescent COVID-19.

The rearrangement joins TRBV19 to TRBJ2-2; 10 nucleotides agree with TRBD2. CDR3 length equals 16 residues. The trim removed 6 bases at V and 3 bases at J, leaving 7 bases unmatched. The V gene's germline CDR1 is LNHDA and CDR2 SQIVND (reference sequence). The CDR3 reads CASSNFGTSDTGELFF. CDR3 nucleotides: TGTGCCAGTAGCAACTTCGGGACTAGCGACACCGGGGAGCTGTTTTTT.

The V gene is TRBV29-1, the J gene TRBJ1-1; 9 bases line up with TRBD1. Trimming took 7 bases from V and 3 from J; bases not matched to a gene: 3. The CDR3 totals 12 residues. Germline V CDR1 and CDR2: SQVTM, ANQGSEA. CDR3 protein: CSGDRADTEAFF. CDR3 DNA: TGCAGCGGGGACAGGGCTGACACTGAAGCTTTCTTT.

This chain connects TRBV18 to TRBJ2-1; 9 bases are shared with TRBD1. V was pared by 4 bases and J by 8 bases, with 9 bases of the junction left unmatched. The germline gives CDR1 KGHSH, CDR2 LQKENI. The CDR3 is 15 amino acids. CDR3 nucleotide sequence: TGTGCCAGCTCACTGGGGACAGGGTCCAGCGATGAGCAGTTCTTC. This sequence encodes CASSLGTGSSDEQFF.

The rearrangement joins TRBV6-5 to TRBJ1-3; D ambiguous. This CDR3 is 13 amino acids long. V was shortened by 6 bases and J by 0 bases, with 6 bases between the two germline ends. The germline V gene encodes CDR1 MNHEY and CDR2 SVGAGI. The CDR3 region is CASSRISGNTIYF. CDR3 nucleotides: TGTGCCAGCAGCAGAATCTCTGGAAACACCATATATTTT.

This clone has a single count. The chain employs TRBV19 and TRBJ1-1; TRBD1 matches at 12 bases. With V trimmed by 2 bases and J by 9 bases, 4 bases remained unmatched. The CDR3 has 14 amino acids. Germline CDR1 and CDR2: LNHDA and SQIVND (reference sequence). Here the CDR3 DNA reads TGTGCCAGTAGTATAACCGGGACAGGGGGCAAAGCTTTCTTT. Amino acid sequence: CASSITGTGGKAFF.

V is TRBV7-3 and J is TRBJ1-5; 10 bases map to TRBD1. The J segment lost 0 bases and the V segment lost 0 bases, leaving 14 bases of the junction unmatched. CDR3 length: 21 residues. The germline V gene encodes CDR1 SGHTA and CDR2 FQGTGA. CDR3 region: CASSLTPGDRGQANSNQPQHF. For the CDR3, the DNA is TGTGCCAGCAGCTTAACTCCTGGTGACAGGGGGCAGGCTAATAGCAATCAGCCCCAGCATTTT.

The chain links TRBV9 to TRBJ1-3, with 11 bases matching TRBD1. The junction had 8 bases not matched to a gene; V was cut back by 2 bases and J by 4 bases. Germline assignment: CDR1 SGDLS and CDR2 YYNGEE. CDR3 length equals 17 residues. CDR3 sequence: CASSVLGQGALGNTIYF. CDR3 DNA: TGTGCCAGCAGCGTCCTCGGACAGGGGGCGTTAGGAAACACCATATATTTT.